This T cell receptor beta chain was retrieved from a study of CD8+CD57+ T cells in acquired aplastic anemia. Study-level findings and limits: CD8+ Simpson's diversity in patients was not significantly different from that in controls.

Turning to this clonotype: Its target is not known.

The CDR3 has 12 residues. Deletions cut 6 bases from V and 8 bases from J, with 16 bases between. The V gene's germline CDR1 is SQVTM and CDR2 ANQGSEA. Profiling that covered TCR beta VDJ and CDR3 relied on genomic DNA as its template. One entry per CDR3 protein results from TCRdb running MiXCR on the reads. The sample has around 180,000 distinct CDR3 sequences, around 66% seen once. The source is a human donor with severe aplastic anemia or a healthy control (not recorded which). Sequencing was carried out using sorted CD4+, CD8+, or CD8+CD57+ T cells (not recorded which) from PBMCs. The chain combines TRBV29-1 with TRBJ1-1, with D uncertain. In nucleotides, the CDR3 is TGCAGCGTGACTTCGGGAGCCCAAGAAGCTTTCTTT. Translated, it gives CSVTSGAQEAFF.